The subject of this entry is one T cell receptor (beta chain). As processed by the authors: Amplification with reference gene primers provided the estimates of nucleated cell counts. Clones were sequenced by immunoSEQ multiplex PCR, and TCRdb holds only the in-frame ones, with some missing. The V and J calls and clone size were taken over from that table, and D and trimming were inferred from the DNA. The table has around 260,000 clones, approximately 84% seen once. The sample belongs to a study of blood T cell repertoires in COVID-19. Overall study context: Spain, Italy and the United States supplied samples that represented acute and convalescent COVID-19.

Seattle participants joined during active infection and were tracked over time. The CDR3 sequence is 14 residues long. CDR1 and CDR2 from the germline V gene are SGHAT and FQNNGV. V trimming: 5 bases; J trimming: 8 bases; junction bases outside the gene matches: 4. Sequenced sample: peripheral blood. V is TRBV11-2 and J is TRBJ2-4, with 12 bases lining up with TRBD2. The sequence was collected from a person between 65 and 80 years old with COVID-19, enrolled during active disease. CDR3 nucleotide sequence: TGTGCCAGCAGCCCCCTAGCGGGAGGGGACATTCAGTACTTC. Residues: CASSPLAGGDIQYF.